These T cell receptor beta chains were read from a single sample in a study of blood T cell repertoires in COVID-19. TCRdb keeps only in-frame clones here, not all; method: immunoSEQ multiplex PCR. The sample contains around 250,000 clones, more than 85% of which appear only once. Sequencing input: PBMCs or T cells enriched from blood (not recorded which). The origin of the receptors is a middle-aged man who had been exposed to COVID-19. Each CDR3 is given with its conserved first and last residue. D genes are given only for firm matches. Clone size is stated in some rows and not others, as once, few, many or a class when expanded.

clone_size	d_call	j_call	v_call	cdr3_aa	cdr3_nt
once	-	TRBJ2-1	TRBV6-5	CASSYSYYSSYNEQFF	TGTGCCAGCAGTTACTCTTACTATAGCTCCTACAATGAGCAGTTCTTC
-	TRBD1	TRBJ1-1	TRBV19	CASSIKGSRGWTEAFF	TGTGCCAGTAGTATAAAAGGAAGCAGGGGGTGGACTGAAGCTTTCTTT
once	TRBD2	TRBJ2-1	TRBV19	CASSPEGLAGGDEQFF	TGTGCCAGTAGTCCCGAGGGACTAGCGGGAGGGGATGAGCAGTTCTTC
-	-	TRBJ2-1	TRBV4-3	CASSLAMTEAYNEQFF	TGCGCCAGCAGCCTAGCGATGACCGAAGCCTACAATGAGCAGTTCTTC
once	TRBD2	TRBJ2-5	TRBV7-6	CASSPPSGSFWETQYF	TGTGCCAGCAGCCCTCCTAGCGGGAGTTTTTGGGAGACCCAGTACTTC
-	TRBD1	TRBJ2-3	TRBV5-4	CASSFGQGAADTQYF	TGTGCCAGCAGCTTCGGACAGGGGGCGGCAGATACGCAGTATTTT
-	-	TRBJ1-1	TRBV29-1	CSVDAGRRNTEAFF	TGCAGCGTTGACGCGGGACGACGGAACACTGAAGCTTTCTTT
few	TRBD1	TRBJ2-7	TRBV19	CASSPGQSSYEQYF	TGTGCCAGTAGTCCGGGACAGAGCTCCTACGAGCAGTACTTC
once	TRBD1	TRBJ2-1	TRBV7-3	CASSLTGTGSNNEQFF	TGTGCCAGCAGCTTAACGGGGACAGGCAGCAACAATGAGCAGTTCTTC
-	TRBD1	TRBJ1-5	TRBV7-9	CASSHTGGGNQPQHF	TGTGCCAGCAGCCATACAGGGGGCGGCAATCAGCCCCAGCATTTT
once	-	TRBJ1-5	TRBV19	CASSMRDSNQPQHF	TGTGCCAGTAGTATGAGGGATAGCAATCAGCCCCAGCATTTT
-	TRBD1	TRBJ1-1	TRBV25-1	CASRESPGGMNTEAFF	TGTGCCAGCAGGGAGTCCCCAGGGGGCATGAACACTGAAGCTTTCTTT
-	-	TRBJ1-1	TRBV19	CASSSAPGGFTEAFF	TGTGCCAGTAGTTCCGCGCCTGGCGGGTTCACTGAAGCTTTCTTT
-	TRBD1	TRBJ1-1	TRBV5-4	CASSGGTGGSTEAFF	TGTGCCAGCAGCGGGGGGACAGGGGGCTCCACTGAAGCTTTCTTT
-	-	TRBJ1-3	TRBV19	CASSGGPISGNTIYF	TGTGCCAGTTCAGGTGGGCCAATCTCTGGAAACACCATATATTTT